Listed below are T cell receptor beta chains from one sample, sequenced in a study of T-cell reconstitution after alpha-beta-depleted transplantation in children. TCRdb recomputed calls from the PCR reads with MiXCR, one row per CDR3 protein. The repertoire holds some 530,000 distinct CDR3 sequences, under 15% seen once, with about 5.4% in the top ten. Here the sequenced sample was PBMCs from the stem cell graft donor, taken from the stem cell graft. Every receptor here comes from a human donor who donated a stem cell graft to a child with combined immunodeficiency. Both conserved end residues are part of each CDR3. A row's size may be missing; if present it is once, few, many or a size class.

J: TRBJ1-1; V: TRBV27; size: .; CDR3: CASSLSSGQGLNTEAFF
J: TRBJ1-2; V: TRBV12-3/TRBV12-4; size: few; CDR3: CASSLDRAEGYTF
J: TRBJ1-4; V: TRBV20-1; size: .; CDR3: CSARASQVVWKNEKLFF
J: TRBJ2-1; V: TRBV18; size: few; CDR3: CASSPGSGGYNEQFF
J: TRBJ2-2; V: TRBV11-1; size: few; CDR3: CASRPGLAGGMNTGELFF
J: TRBJ1-2; V: TRBV12-3/TRBV12-4; size: few; CDR3: CASSLGRGRSGYTF
J: TRBJ1-6; V: TRBV4-2; size: few; CDR3: CASSQGFPGQGAYSPLHF
J: TRBJ2-7; V: TRBV19; size: .; CDR3: CASKGATGEQYF
J: TRBJ2-3; V: TRBV7-9; size: many; CDR3: CASSLASGGPEGTDTQYF
J: TRBJ2-2; V: TRBV7-9; size: .; CDR3: CASSLAINTGELFF
J: TRBJ2-2; V: TRBV12-3/TRBV12-4; size: many; CDR3: CASSSPGGELFF
J: TRBJ1-2; V: TRBV4-3; size: few; CDR3: CASSLEGGGMGYGYTF
J: TRBJ2-3; V: TRBV7-9; size: many; CDR3: CASSLFESTDTQYF
J: TRBJ2-7; V: TRBV28; size: many; CDR3: CASSPDSSYEQYF
J: TRBJ1-3; V: TRBV27; size: .; CDR3: CASSLTGTAGNTIYF
J: TRBJ2-1; V: TRBV6-5; size: many; CDR3: CASSYSRVYNEQFF
J: TRBJ2-2; V: TRBV7-2; size: many; CDR3: CASSLGRTGGGTGELFF
J: TRBJ2-2; V: TRBV10-3; size: .; CDR3: CAISEQGRYEPGELFF
J: TRBJ2-1; V: TRBV20-1; size: .; CDR3: CSASGGGRYNEQFF
J: TRBJ2-7; V: TRBV5-6; size: many; CDR3: CASSGGRTNYYEQYF
J: TRBJ1-2; V: TRBV4-1; size: many; CDR3: CASSRPDRNYGYTF
J: TRBJ2-1; V: TRBV12-3/TRBV12-4; size: many; CDR3: CASNRDSGVSEQFF
J: TRBJ2-1; V: TRBV12-3/TRBV12-4; size: many; CDR3: CASSLRGGPWDEQFF
J: TRBJ2-1; V: TRBV11-2; size: few; CDR3: CASRSPGTGNNEQFF
J: TRBJ1-5; V: TRBV19; size: .; CDR3: CASSAVRPSWQPQHF
J: TRBJ2-7; V: TRBV20-1; size: few; CDR3: CSARAMGQGHYEQYF
J: TRBJ2-5; V: TRBV4-3; size: few; CDR3: CASSQEANYETQYF